A selection of T cell receptor beta chains follows, all from one sample in a study of cytomegalovirus exposure and HLA in healthy donors. Measured with immunoSEQ multiplex PCR; TCRdb has only the in-frame clones, and not every one. Among tens of thousands of clones, roughly four fifths were seen once, and the ten largest hold 1.5% to 2%. Sequencing input: PBMCs. The origin of the receptors is a man in his late teens or twenties in good health and CMV-seronegative. Each CDR3 is given without its conserved first and last residue. Fields, in order: J gene, V gene, CDR3 protein.

>TRBJ1-2|TRBV15
ATSRWPGNGYT
>TRBJ1-5|TRBV7-2
ASSSQQVGQPQH
>-|TRBV6-5
ASSLLDSSYEQY
>TRBJ2-3|TRBV30
AWRRSTDTQY
>TRBJ1-2|TRBV2
ASTSGGTDYGYT
>TRBJ2-1|TRBV28
ASNGQF
>TRBJ2-5|TRBV2
AGTPRERGGPRETQY
>TRBJ2-1|TRBV5-1
ASSRDSPEQF
>TRBJ1-5|TRBV2
ASSELSQGVEPQH
>TRBJ1-2|TRBV6-5
ASRSREYGYT
>TRBJ2-7|TRBV5-1
ASSFGLAGQSSYEQY
>TRBJ1-6|TRBV6-6
ASSYSRGNNSPLH
>TRBJ1-1|TRBV7-9
SSSLGQAPEAF
>TRBJ2-7|TRBV2
ASKSPGETYEQY
>TRBJ1-5|TRBV18
ASSPRGQGNQPQH
>TRBJ2-1|TRBV27
ASSSGLAGSGGYNEQF
>TRBJ2-2|TRBV5-1
ASREQGSGELF
>TRBJ2-6|TRBV5-4
ASSLRVPAGDNSGANVLT
>TRBJ1-1|TRBV5-4
ASSYRDQMNTEAF
>TRBJ1-2|TRBV5-1
ASNTGYNYGYT
>TRBJ1-1|TRBV5-1
ASSLAQGWTEAF
>TRBJ2-7|TRBV7-8
ASRLALTVNEGSYEQY
>TRBJ1-6|TRBV14
ASSQDFLSSPLH
>TRBJ1-2|TRBV5-6
ASSSPGEGDGYT
>TRBJ2-7|TRBV6-5
ASSYRGPSYEQY
>TRBJ1-1|TRBV28
ASSLGRGNTEAF
>TRBJ1-5|TRBV10-2
ASSETGDSNQPQH
>TRBJ1-3|TRBV28
ASTLQGGSGNTIY
>TRBJ1-2|TRBV27
ASSGNRFRNYGYT
>TRBJ1-2|TRBV5-4
ASSSWDRSQGYT
>TRBJ2-7|TRBV30
AWSVSGTYRAEQY
>TRBJ2-7|TRBV6-5
ASRNRVPSYEQY
>TRBJ2-7|TRBV28
ASTKGPRGYEQY